The rows below give T cell receptor beta chains drawn from one sample of a study of beta chain features in type 1 diabetes. Using immunoSEQ multiplex PCR, the repertoire was profiled, and TCRdb retains in-frame clones only, with some absent. This sample has roughly 250,000 clones; about a fifth occur once, and the top ten carry 0.028%. Sequencing was performed on naive CD4+ T cells from blood. Receptors were obtained from a woman aged 40 to 50 with type 1 diabetes. Both conserved end residues are part of each CDR3. Each record gives: J gene, V gene, CDR3 protein.

TRBJ2-1 | TRBV5-4 | CASSPPGLDTYNEQFF
TRBJ1-2 | TRBV18 | CASSPTGGGIDGYTF
TRBJ2-1 | TRBV25-1 | CASSDPRSGSKDNEQFF
TRBJ1-2 | TRBV30 | CAWTGLESGYTF
TRBJ2-1 | TRBV7-2 | CASSLPGTSGGGNYNEQFF
TRBJ1-1 | TRBV2 | CASKGPLNTEAFF
TRBJ1-1 | TRBV5-1 | CASSPGHSNTEAFF
TRBJ2-7 | TRBV11-2 | CASSRTSGSGEQYF
TRBJ1-4 | TRBV6-6 | CASSRTGGNEKLFF
TRBJ2-7 | TRBV5-1 | CASSLAPGQSYEQYF
TRBJ2-1 | TRBV7-8 | CASSPSGRNYNEQFF
TRBJ1-1 | TRBV29-1 | CSVYRPGQGFGTEAFF
TRBJ1-1 | TRBV5-1 | CASSLSPGRGGFAEAFF
TRBJ2-6 | TRBV10-3 | CAISESTGLWESGANVLTF
TRBJ2-6 | TRBV4-3 | CASSQVQGRGLANVLTF
TRBJ1-2 | TRBV9 | CASSVGLEAWGYTF
TRBJ2-3 | TRBV7-3 | CASSLSRAGADTQYF
TRBJ2-3 | TRBV4-3 | CASSHTTSTDTQYF
TRBJ2-2 | TRBV7-7 | CASSLDGGGELFF
TRBJ1-1 | TRBV25-1 | CASRDTFYTEAFF
TRBJ2-1 | TRBV4-3 | CASSQGDRGAYNEQFF
TRBJ2-7 | TRBV13 | CASSLFSPAGEQYF
TRBJ2-1 | TRBV19 | CASSRTTGTGSYNEQFF
TRBJ1-6 | TRBV19 | CASSPRGNWSPLHF
TRBJ1-5 | TRBV7-2 | CASRPGRSNQPQHF
TRBJ1-1 | TRBV30 | CAWSPDRNTEAFF
TRBJ1-5 | TRBV7-2 | CASSSRFGNQPQHF